A selection of T cell receptor beta chains follows, all from one sample in a study of human T cells and chemical hapten exposure. TCRdb fed the RACE reads into MiXCR, producing one record per CDR3 protein. The sample records some 300,000 distinct CDR3 sequences, about 5.4% being singletons. The sequenced sample was whole blood, obtained in connection with sensitization to the hapten diphenylcyclopropenone (DPC). All receptors come from a woman between 18 and 30 years old with alopecia areata. Some clones in this sample may be carry-over from other donors' samples. Each CDR3 is given with its conserved first and last residue. Each record gives: D gene, V gene, J gene, clone size, CDR3 protein, CDR3 DNA. D genes are given only for firm matches. Clone size is stated in some rows and not others, as once, few, many or a class when expanded.

.	TRBV4-2	TRBJ2-1	many	CASSQDGLPTDEQFF	TGTGCCAGCAGCCAAGACGGACTACCTACCGATGAGCAGTTCTTC
.	TRBV15	TRBJ1-1	.	CATSVGLGLNTEAFF	TGTGCCACCAGCGTAGGTCTAGGGCTTAACACTGAAGCTTTCTTT
.	TRBV4-1	TRBJ2-5	many	CASSQGVTQYF	TGCGCCAGCAGCCAAGGGGTGACCCAGTACTTC
.	TRBV2	TRBJ1-4	many	CASGPEWEKLFF	TGTGCCAGCGGGCCAGAATGGGAAAAACTGTTTTTT
.	TRBV11-2	TRBJ2-3	.	CASSTGGPGDTQYF	TGTGCCAGCAGCACCGGAGGGCCGGGGGATACGCAGTATTTT
TRBD1	TRBV9	TRBJ2-3	few	CASSPRTEDRVDTQYF	TGTGCCAGCAGCCCTCGTACGGAAGACAGGGTGGATACGCAGTATTTT
.	TRBV10-3	TRBJ1-1	many	CAISVGQVNTEAFF	TGTGCCATCAGTGTGGGCCAGGTGAACACTGAAGCTTTCTTT
TRBD2	TRBV6-5	TRBJ2-5	many	CASRVLAGVETQYF	TGTGCCAGCAGGGTACTAGCGGGGGTAGAGACCCAGTACTTC
TRBD1	TRBV6-5	TRBJ1-1	few	CASSYGGGQAFF	TGTGCCAGCAGTTACGGAGGGGGCCAGGCTTTCTTT
.	TRBV2	TRBJ1-3	.	CASSVVRGNTIYF	TGTGCCAGCAGTGTCGTGCGTGGAAACACCATATATTTT
TRBD1	TRBV20-1	TRBJ1-2	many	CSARVIAQGASGYTF	TGCAGTGCTAGAGTTATAGCACAGGGGGCGTCTGGCTACACCTTC
.	TRBV27	TRBJ2-3	many	CASSLSGSDTQYF	TGTGCCAGCAGTTTATCAGGGAGCGATACGCAGTATTTT
.	TRBV10-3	TRBJ1-2	few	CAISRQPPNYGYTF	TGTGCCATCAGCAGACAGCCGCCTAACTATGGCTACACCTTC
.	TRBV18	TRBJ2-2	few	CASSTGQTGTGELFF	TGTGCCAGCTCAACGGGGCAAACCGGGACCGGGGAGCTGTTTTTT
.	TRBV7-9	TRBJ1-2	many	CASSLAGQNYGYTF	TGTGCCAGCAGCTTAGCGGGGCAGAACTATGGCTACACCTTC
TRBD1	TRBV5-4	TRBJ2-4	many	CASTELTGADIQYF	TGTGCCAGCACCGAACTCACAGGGGCGGACATTCAGTACTTC
.	TRBV14	TRBJ1-6	many	CASSPGTAYSPLHF	TGTGCCAGCAGTCCCGGGACTGCCTATTCACCCCTCCACTTT
.	TRBV12-3/TRBV12-4	TRBJ2-3	many	CASSVGSGTDTQYF	TGTGCCAGCAGTGTGGGCTCAGGAACAGATACGCAGTATTTT
.	TRBV12-3/TRBV12-4	TRBJ1-4	many	CASSLVTEKLFF	TGTGCCAGCAGTTTAGTGACAGAAAAACTGTTTTTT
.	TRBV29-1	TRBJ1-1	many	CSVVQNTEAFF	TGCAGCGTTGTACAGAACACTGAAGCTTTCTTT
.	TRBV2	TRBJ1-1	few	CASLGGGWAEAFF	TGTGCCAGCCTTGGCGGGGGCTGGGCTGAAGCTTTCTTT
.	TRBV7-3	TRBJ2-6	many	CASSREGANVLTF	TGTGCCAGCAGCCGCGAAGGGGCCAACGTCCTGACTTTC
.	TRBV5-1	TRBJ2-5	few	CASSFGQIQETQYF	TGCGCCAGCAGCTTCGGTCAGATCCAAGAGACCCAGTACTTC
TRBD1	TRBV12-3/TRBV12-4	TRBJ2-6	many	CASSLGQGPGANVLTF	TGTGCCAGCAGTTTAGGACAGGGGCCTGGGGCCAACGTCCTGACTTTC
TRBD2	TRBV7-9	TRBJ2-3	few	CASSSGLAGGARTQYF	TGTGCCAGCAGCTCGGGACTAGCGGGGGGGGCTCGTACGCAGTATTTT
.	TRBV9	TRBJ1-1	many	CASSVGRMNTEAFF	TGTGCCAGCAGCGTAGGACGGATGAACACTGAAGCTTTCTTT
TRBD1	TRBV6-6	TRBJ1-5	.	CASSYPPQGSQPQHF	TGTGCCAGCAGTTACCCCCCACAGGGGAGCCAGCCCCAGCATTTT
TRBD1	TRBV6-2/TRBV6-3	TRBJ1-6	.	CASSRTGGTGNSPLHF	TGTGCCAGCAGTCGCACGGGGGGGACAGGCAATTCACCCCTCCACTTT
.	TRBV25-1	TRBJ2-3	few	CASSAGGGPDTQYF	TGTGCCAGCTCCGCAGGGGGGGGCCCAGATACGCAGTATTTT
.	TRBV12-3/TRBV12-4	TRBJ2-1	.	CASSLYGDPTLYNEQFF	TGTGCCAGCAGTTTATATGGAGACCCGACCCTCTACAATGAGCAGTTCTTC
.	TRBV7-8	TRBJ1-5	many	CASSLEGRDIPNQPQHF	TGTGCCAGCAGCTTAGAGGGTCGGGACATCCCCAATCAGCCCCAGCATTTT
.	TRBV7-9	TRBJ1-2	many	CASSLNRVYGYTF	TGTGCCAGCAGCTTAAACAGGGTGTATGGCTACACCTTC
.	TRBV3-1	TRBJ2-1	many	CASSQVGVDEQFF	TGTGCCAGCAGCCAAGTGGGGGTCGATGAGCAGTTCTTC
.	TRBV12-3/TRBV12-4	TRBJ1-1	many	CATSQMNTEAFF	TGTGCCACCAGCCAAATGAACACTGAAGCTTTCTTT
.	TRBV18	TRBJ1-1	few	CASSPGLTGTRNTEAFF	TGTGCCAGCTCACCAGGCCTAACAGGGACCAGGAACACTGAAGCTTTCTTT
.	TRBV5-6	TRBJ1-2	few	CASSSDINSYGYTF	TGTGCCAGCAGCTCCGATATTAACAGCTATGGCTACACCTTC
TRBD1	TRBV24-1	TRBJ2-3	.	CATSPAGQGFSTDTQYF	TGTGCCACCAGCCCGGCGGGACAGGGGTTTTCAACAGATACGCAGTATTTT
TRBD2	TRBV6-5	TRBJ2-5	many	CASSKASSGVKTQYF	TGTGCCAGCAGCAAGGCGTCTAGCGGGGTGAAGACCCAGTACTTC
.	TRBV6-5	TRBJ2-7	many	CASGLGYEQYF	TGTGCCAGCGGCCTGGGGTACGAGCAGTACTTC
.	TRBV7-9	TRBJ2-3	.	CASSLGINTDTQYF	TGTGCCAGCAGCTTGGGAATTAACACAGATACGCAGTATTTT
.	TRBV7-9	TRBJ2-1	.	CASSLAGLDHF	TGTGCCAGCAGCTTAGCAGGACTGGACCACTTC
.	TRBV20-1	TRBJ1-5	few	CSARVVNQPQHF	TGCAGTGCTAGAGTAGTCAATCAGCCCCAGCATTTT
.	TRBV15	TRBJ1-3	.	CATSRRPESGRNTIYF	TGTGCCACCAGCAGACGCCCCGAGTCAGGGCGGAACACCATATATTTT
.	TRBV5-1	TRBJ2-7	.	CASSSDAGLDEQYF	TGCGCCAGCAGCTCGGATGCGGGTTTGGACGAGCAGTACTTC
TRBD1	TRBV27	TRBJ2-5	.	CASSPSRTGYQETQYF	TGTGCCAGCAGTCCCTCTAGGACAGGCTACCAAGAGACCCAGTACTTC
.	TRBV9	TRBJ2-3	.	CASSVTDTDTQYF	TGTGCCAGCAGCGTTACGGACACAGATACGCAGTATTTT
TRBD1	TRBV6-2/TRBV6-3	TRBJ1-5	few	CASSYSTGRDQPQHF	TGTGCCAGCAGTTACTCGACAGGGAGAGATCAGCCCCAGCATTTT
TRBD1	TRBV6-2/TRBV6-3	TRBJ2-3	many	CASSERGPTDTQYF	TGTGCCAGCAGTGAGAGGGGGCCCACAGATACGCAGTATTTT
.	TRBV2	TRBJ2-3	few	CASKKLSTDTQYF	TGTGCCAGCAAAAAGCTTAGCACAGATACGCAGTATTTT
.	TRBV20-1	TRBJ2-7	many	CSARPSNSYEQYF	TGCAGTGCTAGACCCAGTAATTCCTACGAGCAGTACTTC
TRBD2	TRBV5-1	TRBJ2-5	.	CASRRFSGGAQETQYF	TGCGCCAGCAGAAGGTTTAGCGGGGGGGCCCAAGAGACCCAGTACTTC
TRBD1	TRBV2	TRBJ1-5	few	CASRTTGGFQPQHF	TGTGCCAGCAGGACAACAGGGGGCTTTCAGCCCCAGCATTTT
.	TRBV14	TRBJ1-4	many	CASQETGNEKLFF	TGTGCCAGCCAGGAAACAGGGAATGAAAAACTGTTTTTT
.	TRBV9	TRBJ2-5	many	CASSVAAGVQETQYF	TGTGCCAGCAGCGTAGCCGCAGGCGTGCAAGAGACCCAGTACTTC
TRBD1	TRBV28	TRBJ2-3	.	CASSLMAGGPDTQYF	TGTGCCAGCAGTTTAATGGCAGGGGGCCCAGATACGCAGTATTTT
.	TRBV27	TRBJ1-2	few	CASSRWTSDYGYTF	TGTGCCAGCAGTCGCTGGACATCTGACTATGGCTACACCTTC
.	TRBV28	TRBJ1-3	few	CASRVTGNTIYF	TGTGCCAGCAGAGTCACTGGAAACACCATATATTTT